These T cell receptor beta chains were read from a single sample in a study of blood T cell repertoires in COVID-19. Clones were read by immunoSEQ multiplex PCR, and TCRdb kept only the in-frame ones, dropping some. The sample holds some 330,000 clones; about 90% are singletons and the top ten take 1.5% to 2%. Sequenced input: peripheral blood. The receptors come from a woman in her 30s with COVID-19, enrolled during active disease. The CDR3 runs from the conserved cysteine through the conserved F or W. The order of the fields is clone size, J gene, D gene, V gene, CDR3 DNA, CDR3 protein. The D gene is left open where the match is weak. Clone size is given for some rows only: seen once, a few or many times, or a class if the clone is expanded.

>few|TRBJ1-5|NA|TRBV4-2
TGTGCCAGCAGCCAAGATTGGCCAGGGCTCTATCAGCCCCAGCATTTT
CASSQDWPGLYQPQHF
>NA|TRBJ2-3|NA|TRBV5-1
TGCGCCAGCAGCCGCCGGCGGGGAGTGGATACGCAGTATTTT
CASSRRRGVDTQYF
>NA|TRBJ1-2|TRBD1|TRBV7-9
TGTGCCAGCAGCTTAGAAGGGGGCGAGGGCTACACCTTC
CASSLEGGEGYTF
>NA|TRBJ1-2|NA|TRBV12-5
TGTGCTAGTGGTTTATTCGATTCAGGGGGCTACACCTTC
CASGLFDSGGYTF
>NA|TRBJ2-3|NA|TRBV11-3
TGTGCCAGCAGCCGCGAAGGACTATTCACAGATACGCAGTATTTT
CASSREGLFTDTQYF
>NA|TRBJ1-1|TRBD1|TRBV18
TGTGCCAGCTCAGCGGGGACAGAGAACACTGAAGCTTTCTTT
CASSAGTENTEAFF
>NA|TRBJ1-4|TRBD1|TRBV5-4
TGTGCCAGCAGCTGGGACAGTGAAAAACTGTTTTTT
CASSWDSEKLFF
>NA|TRBJ2-5|NA|TRBV18
TGTGCCAGCTCCCGAGGTCAAGAGACCCAGTACTTC
CASSRGQETQYF
>NA|TRBJ2-1|NA|TRBV3-1/TRBV3-2
TGTGCCAGCAGCCCGCGGGACTTTGAGCAGTTCTTC
CASSPRDFEQFF
>few|TRBJ1-4|NA|TRBV5-5
TGTGCCAGCAGCACCAGGACAGACTTCAATGAAAAACTGTTTTTT
CASSTRTDFNEKLFF
>once|TRBJ1-1|NA|TRBV19
TGTGCCAGTAGTATCCTCAGCGGGAGCACTGAAGCTTTCTTT
CASSILSGSTEAFF
>once|TRBJ2-7|NA|TRBV6-2/TRBV6-3
TGTGCCAGCAGTTACCCGGGAGATAACTACGAGCAGTACTTC
CASSYPGDNYEQYF
>NA|TRBJ1-4|NA|TRBV7-9
TGTGCCAGCAGCTCCTACAATGAAAAACTGTTTTTT
CASSSYNEKLFF
>NA|TRBJ2-2|TRBD1|TRBV28
TGTGCCAGCAGTTTACCCCACCGGCAGGGGGACACCGGGGAGCTGTTTTTT
CASSLPHRQGDTGELFF
>NA|TRBJ2-2|TRBD1|TRBV11-2
TGTGCCAGCAGCGGGGACAGGGTTGGCGGGGAGCTGTTTTTT
CASSGDRVGGELFF
>NA|TRBJ2-5|TRBD1|TRBV5-1
TGCGCCAGCAGCCCGGACAGGGGAAAGACCCAGTACTTC
CASSPDRGKTQYF
>NA|TRBJ1-5|NA|TRBV12-3/TRBV12-4
TGTGCCAGCAGTTACGGAGGTAATCAGCCCCAGCATTTT
CASSYGGNQPQHF
>NA|TRBJ1-6|NA|TRBV2
TGTGCCAGCAGGGTCGTCCGGGGGGTGAATTCACCCCTCCACTTT
CASRVVRGVNSPLHF
>NA|TRBJ1-1|NA|TRBV5-1
TGCGCCAGCAGCTTGCTTTTTCGGGACACTGAAGCTTTCTTT
CASSLLFRDTEAFF
>NA|TRBJ2-7|TRBD1|TRBV11-2
TGTGCCAGCAGCTTCCGGGACAGGGGGCGCCCCTACGAGCAGTACTTC
CASSFRDRGRPYEQYF
>NA|TRBJ2-3|NA|TRBV6-1
TGTGCCAGCAGTGAAGTCGGGGGAACAGATACGCAGTATTTT
CASSEVGGTDTQYF
>NA|TRBJ2-3|NA|TRBV7-9
TGTGCCAGCAGCTTCGGCGGGGGCTACACAGATACGCAGTATTTT
CASSFGGGYTDTQYF